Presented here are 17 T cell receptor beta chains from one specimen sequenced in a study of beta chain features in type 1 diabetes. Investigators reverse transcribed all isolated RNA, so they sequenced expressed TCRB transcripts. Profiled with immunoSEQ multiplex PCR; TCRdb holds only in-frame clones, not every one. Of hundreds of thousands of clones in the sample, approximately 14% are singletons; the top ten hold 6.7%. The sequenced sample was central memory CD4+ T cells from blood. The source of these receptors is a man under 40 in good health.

DNA for the CDR3: TGTGCCAGCAGGAGACAGAATTCACCCCTCCACTTT. Its protein product is CASRRQNSPLHF. The chain combines TRBV6-5 with TRBJ1-6, with a possible D match to TRBD1 (5 bases). In germline, CDR1 is MNHEY, CDR2 SVGAGI. This CDR3 comprises 12 residues. The V and J ends lost 6 bases and 7 bases respectively, with 7 bases between them.

CDR3 loop: CASSIGQGAGKNIQYF. The CDR3 DNA reads as TGTGCCAGCAGCATTGGACAGGGGGCCGGCAAAAACATTCAGTACTTC. This sequence joins TRBV13 and TRBJ2-4; 11 bases align to TRBD1. The junction had 6 bases not matched to a gene; V was cut back by 5 bases and J by 3 bases. The CDR3 is 16 amino acids. From germline, CDR1 is PRHDT and CDR2 FYEKMQ (reference sequence).

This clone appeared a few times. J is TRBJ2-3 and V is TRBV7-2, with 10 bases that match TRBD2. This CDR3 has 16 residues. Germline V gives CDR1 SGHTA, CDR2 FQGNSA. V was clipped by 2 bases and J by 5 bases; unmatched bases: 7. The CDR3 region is CASSLSGGAGKDTQYF. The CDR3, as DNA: TGTGCCAGCAGCTTAAGCGGGGGGGCCGGGAAAGATACGCAGTATTTT.

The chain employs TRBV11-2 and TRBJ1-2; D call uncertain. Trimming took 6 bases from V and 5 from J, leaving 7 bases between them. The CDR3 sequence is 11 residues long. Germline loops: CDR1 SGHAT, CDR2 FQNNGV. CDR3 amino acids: CASRSFYGYTF. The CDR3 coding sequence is TGTGCCAGCAGAAGTTTTTATGGCTACACCTTC.

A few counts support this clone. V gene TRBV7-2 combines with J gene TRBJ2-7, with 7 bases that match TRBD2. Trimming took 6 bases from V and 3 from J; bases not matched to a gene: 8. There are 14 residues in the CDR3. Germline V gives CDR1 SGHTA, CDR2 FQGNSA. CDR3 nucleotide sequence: TGTGCCAGCAGGCAAGGCGGGAGAGACTACGAGCAGTACTTC. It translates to CASRQGGRDYEQYF. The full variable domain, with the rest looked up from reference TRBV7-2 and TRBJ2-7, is GAGVSQSPSNKVTEKGKDVELRCDPISGHTALYWYRQSLGQGLEFLIYFQGNSAPDKSGLPSDRFSAERTGGSVSTLTIQRTQQEDSAVYLCASRQGGRDYEQYFGPGTRLTVT.

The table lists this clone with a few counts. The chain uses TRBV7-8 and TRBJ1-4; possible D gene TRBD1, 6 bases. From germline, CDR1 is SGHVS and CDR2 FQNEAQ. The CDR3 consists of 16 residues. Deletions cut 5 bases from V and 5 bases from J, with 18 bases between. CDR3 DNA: TGTGCCAGCAGCGCGGGCGGGGGCAGGACAAATGAAAAACTGTTTTTT. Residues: CASSAGGGRTNEKLFF.

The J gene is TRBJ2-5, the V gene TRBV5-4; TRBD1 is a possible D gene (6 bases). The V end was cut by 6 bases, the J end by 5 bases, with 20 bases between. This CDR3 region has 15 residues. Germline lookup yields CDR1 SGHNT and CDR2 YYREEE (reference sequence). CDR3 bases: TGTGCCAGCAACCCCCACCAGGGGCTGGGCGAGACCCAGTACTTC. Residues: CASNPHQGLGETQYF.

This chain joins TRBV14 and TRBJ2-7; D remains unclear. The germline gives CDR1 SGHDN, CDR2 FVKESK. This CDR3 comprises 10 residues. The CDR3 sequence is CASRSFEQYV. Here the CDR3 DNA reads TGTGCCAGCAGATCCTTCGAGCAGTACGTC.

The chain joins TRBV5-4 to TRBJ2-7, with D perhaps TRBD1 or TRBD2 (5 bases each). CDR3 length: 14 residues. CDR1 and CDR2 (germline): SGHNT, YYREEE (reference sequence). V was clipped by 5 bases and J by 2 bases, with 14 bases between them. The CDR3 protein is CASRPGQGAYEQYF. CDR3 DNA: TGTGCCAGCAGGCCTGGGCAGGGAGCCTACGAGCAGTACTTC.

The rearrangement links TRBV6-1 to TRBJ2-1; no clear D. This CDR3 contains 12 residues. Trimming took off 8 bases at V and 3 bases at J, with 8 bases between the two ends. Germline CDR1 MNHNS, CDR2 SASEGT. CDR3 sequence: CASCEGYNEQFF. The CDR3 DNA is TGTGCCAGCTGCGAAGGCTACAATGAGCAGTTCTTC.

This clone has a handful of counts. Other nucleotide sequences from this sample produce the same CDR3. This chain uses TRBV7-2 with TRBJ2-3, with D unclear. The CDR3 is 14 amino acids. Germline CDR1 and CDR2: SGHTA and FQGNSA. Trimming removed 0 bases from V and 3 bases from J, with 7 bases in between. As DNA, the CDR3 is TGTGCCAGCAGCTTAGCCCGGCCTACAGATACGCAGTATTTT. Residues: CASSLARPTDTQYF.

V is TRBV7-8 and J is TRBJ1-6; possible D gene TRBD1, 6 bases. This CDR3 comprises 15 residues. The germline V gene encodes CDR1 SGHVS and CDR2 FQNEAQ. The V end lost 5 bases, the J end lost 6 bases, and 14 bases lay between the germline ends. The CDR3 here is CASSKQGIRNSPLHF. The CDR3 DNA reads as TGTGCCAGCAGCAAACAGGGCATCCGTAATTCACCCCTCCACTTT.

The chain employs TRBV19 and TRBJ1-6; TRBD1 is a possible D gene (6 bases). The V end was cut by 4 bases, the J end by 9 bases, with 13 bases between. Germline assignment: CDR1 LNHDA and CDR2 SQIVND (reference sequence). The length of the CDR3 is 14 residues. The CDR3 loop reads CASSTGAPGSPLHF. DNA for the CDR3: TGTGCCAGTAGTACGGGGGCGCCGGGTTCACCCCTCCACTTT.

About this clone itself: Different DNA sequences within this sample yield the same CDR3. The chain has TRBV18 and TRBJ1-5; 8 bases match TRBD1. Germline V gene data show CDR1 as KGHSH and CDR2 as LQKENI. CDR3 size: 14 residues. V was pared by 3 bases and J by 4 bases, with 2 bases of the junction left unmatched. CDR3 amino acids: CASSPRQGNQPQHF. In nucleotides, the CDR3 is TGTGCCAGCTCACCGAGACAGGGGAATCAGCCCCAGCATTTT.

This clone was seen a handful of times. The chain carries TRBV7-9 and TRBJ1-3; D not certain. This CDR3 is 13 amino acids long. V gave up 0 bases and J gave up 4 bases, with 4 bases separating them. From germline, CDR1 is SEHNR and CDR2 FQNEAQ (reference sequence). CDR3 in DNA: TGTGCCAGCAGCTTAGCGCGAGGAAACACCATATATTTT. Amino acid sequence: CASSLARGNTIYF.

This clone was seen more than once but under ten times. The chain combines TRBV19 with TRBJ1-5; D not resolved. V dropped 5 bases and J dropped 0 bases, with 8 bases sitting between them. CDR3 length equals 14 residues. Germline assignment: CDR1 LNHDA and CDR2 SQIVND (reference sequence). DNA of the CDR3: TGTGCCAGTAGTCCGACGGTTAGCAATCAGCCCCAGCATTTT. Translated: CASSPTVSNQPQHF. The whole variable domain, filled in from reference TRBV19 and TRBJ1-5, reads DGGITQSPKYLFRKEGQNVTLSCEQNLNHDAMYWYRQDPGQGLRLIYYSQIVNDFQKGDIAEGYSVSREKKESFPLTVTSAQKNPTAFYLCASSPTVSNQPQHFGDGTRLSIL.

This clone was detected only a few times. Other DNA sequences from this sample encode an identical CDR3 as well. CDR3 in DNA: TGTGCCAGTAGTACTGACCGAAGCTCCTACAATGAGCAGTTCTTC. Translating it yields CASSTDRSSYNEQFF. The chain employs TRBV19 and TRBJ2-1, with D unresolved. V lost 4 bases to trimming and J lost 0 bases, with 10 bases between them. CDR1 and CDR2 (germline): LNHDA, SQIVND (reference sequence). The length of the CDR3 is 15 residues.